This T cell receptor (beta chain) is drawn from a study of human CD8 memory T cell subsets. UMI-labeled 5' RACE was the method by which TCR beta libraries were made. From its re-call of the 5' RACE reads, TCRdb lists each CDR3 protein once, without DNA. Here the sample table reports just under 7,500 distinct CDR3 sequences. Enrichment for total CD8+ T cells was performed by negative magnetic separation. Per germline, CDR1 MDHEN and CDR2 SYDVKM. This CDR3 is built from 17 residues. This TCR derives from a human donor in good health. The rearrangement uses TRBV28 and TRBJ2-5; TCRdb's assignment of TRBD2 cannot be checked, as there is no DNA. What was sequenced was CD8+ T cells from PBMCs. The CDR3 sequence: CASSPTTRAGGPETQYF.